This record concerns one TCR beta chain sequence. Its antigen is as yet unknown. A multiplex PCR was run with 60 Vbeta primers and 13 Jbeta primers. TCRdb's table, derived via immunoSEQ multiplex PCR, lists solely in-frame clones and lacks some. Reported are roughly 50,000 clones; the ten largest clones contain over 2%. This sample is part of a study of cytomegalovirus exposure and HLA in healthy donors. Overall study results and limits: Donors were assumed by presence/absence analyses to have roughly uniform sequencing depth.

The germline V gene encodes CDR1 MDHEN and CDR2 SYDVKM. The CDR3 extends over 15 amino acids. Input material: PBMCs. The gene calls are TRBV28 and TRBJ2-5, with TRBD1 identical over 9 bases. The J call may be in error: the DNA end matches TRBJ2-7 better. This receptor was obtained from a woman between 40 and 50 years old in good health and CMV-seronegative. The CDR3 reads CASSPLGTGPYEQYF. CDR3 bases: TGTGCCAGCAGTCCCCTGGGGACAGGGCCCTACGAGCAGTACTTC.